This is a list of T cell receptor beta chains from one sample in a study of shared clonotypes between healthy human individuals. Profiled with immunoSEQ multiplex PCR; TCRdb holds only in-frame clones, not every one. The sample holds around 2.5 million clones, roughly 93% seen once. Sequenced input: naive CD4+ T cells from PBMCs. Source of these receptors: a man between 18 and 35 years old in good health. Some clones in this sample may be carry-over from other donors' samples. CDR3s include the opening cysteine and the closing phenylalanine or tryptophan. A D gene is named only where the DNA matches it firmly. The size entry is marked missing in some rows and otherwise reads once, few, many or a size class.

v_call: TRBV10-2; clone_size: .; d_call: .; j_call: TRBJ2-7; cdr3_nt: TGCGCCAGCAGTGAGGGGCCACCGGTAGCTTACGAGCAGTACTTC; cdr3_aa: CASSEGPPVAYEQYF
v_call: TRBV6-6; clone_size: .; d_call: .; j_call: TRBJ1-1; cdr3_nt: TGTGCCAGCAACCCACAGGGAATGAACACTGAAGCTTTCTTT; cdr3_aa: CASNPQGMNTEAFF
v_call: TRBV10-3; clone_size: .; d_call: TRBD1; j_call: TRBJ1-1; cdr3_nt: TGTGCCATCATGGGACAGGGATCCACTGAAGCTTTCTTT; cdr3_aa: CAIMGQGSTEAFF
v_call: TRBV6-5; clone_size: .; d_call: TRBD1; j_call: TRBJ2-7; cdr3_nt: TGTGCCAGCAGTTCACGAAACCGGGACAGGGACTACGAGCAGTACTTC; cdr3_aa: CASSSRNRDRDYEQYF
v_call: TRBV18; clone_size: .; d_call: TRBD2; j_call: TRBJ2-3; cdr3_nt: TGTGCCAGCTCACCGGCACTAGCGGGAGCATCAGATACGCAGTATTTT; cdr3_aa: CASSPALAGASDTQYF
v_call: TRBV2; clone_size: .; d_call: .; j_call: TRBJ1-5; cdr3_nt: TGTGCCAGCAGCCAAGGGGCGCCCAATCAGCCCCAGCATTTT; cdr3_aa: CASSQGAPNQPQHF
v_call: TRBV7-2; clone_size: .; d_call: TRBD2; j_call: TRBJ2-1; cdr3_nt: TGTGCCAGCAGCGGACGGACTAGCGGGTGGAATGAGCAGTTCTTC; cdr3_aa: CASSGRTSGWNEQFF
v_call: TRBV6-1; clone_size: .; d_call: TRBD1; j_call: TRBJ1-1; cdr3_nt: TGTGCCAGCAGTCAGGGACAGAAGAACACTGAAGCTTTCTTT; cdr3_aa: CASSQGQKNTEAFF
v_call: TRBV2; clone_size: few; d_call: .; j_call: TRBJ1-1; cdr3_nt: TGTGCCAGCAGTGGAGGGGTTAACACTGAAGCTTTCTTT; cdr3_aa: CASSGGVNTEAFF
v_call: TRBV4-1; clone_size: .; d_call: TRBD1; j_call: TRBJ2-2; cdr3_nt: TGCGCCAGCAGCCAAAAGGGGGCATTTGTTTTCGGGGAGCTGTTTTTT; cdr3_aa: CASSQKGAFVFGELFF
v_call: TRBV10-2; clone_size: .; d_call: .; j_call: TRBJ2-7; cdr3_nt: TGCGCCAGCAGTGACTATGACTACTACGAGCAGTACTTC; cdr3_aa: CASSDYDYYEQYF
v_call: TRBV28; clone_size: .; d_call: TRBD2; j_call: TRBJ2-5; cdr3_nt: TGTGCCAGCAGTCGACTGGGGCTAGCGGGAGCCTGGGAGACCCAGTACTTC; cdr3_aa: CASSRLGLAGAWETQYF
v_call: TRBV7-2; clone_size: .; d_call: .; j_call: TRBJ1-4; cdr3_nt: TGTGCCAGCAGCTTACCGGGTCGGGAAAAACTGTTTTTT; cdr3_aa: CASSLPGREKLFF
v_call: TRBV10-1; clone_size: .; d_call: .; j_call: TRBJ1-2; cdr3_nt: TGCGCCAAGGAGGGTGTTGGCTACACCTTC; cdr3_aa: CAKEGVGYTF
v_call: TRBV11-3; clone_size: .; d_call: .; j_call: TRBJ1-2; cdr3_nt: TGTGCCAGCAGCTTCCCCAACCAGGGCCATGGCTACACCTTC; cdr3_aa: CASSFPNQGHGYTF
v_call: TRBV28; clone_size: .; d_call: TRBD2; j_call: TRBJ2-1; cdr3_nt: TGTGCCAGCAGTTTATGGGTGGGCGGGAGATACAATGAGCAGTTCTTC; cdr3_aa: CASSLWVGGRYNEQFF
v_call: TRBV28; clone_size: .; d_call: TRBD2; j_call: TRBJ2-7; cdr3_nt: TGTGCCAGCAGTTCTTACTCCAGCAGGCTAGCGGAACCCTACGAGCAGTACTTC; cdr3_aa: CASSSYSSRLAEPYEQYF
v_call: TRBV2; clone_size: .; d_call: TRBD2; j_call: TRBJ2-1; cdr3_nt: TGTGCCAGCAGTTCTAGCGGGGTCTACAATGAGCAGTTCTTC; cdr3_aa: CASSSSGVYNEQFF
v_call: TRBV2; clone_size: .; d_call: .; j_call: TRBJ1-3; cdr3_nt: TGTGCCAGCCAAATCTCTGGAAACACCATATATTTT; cdr3_aa: CASQISGNTIYF
v_call: TRBV4-3; clone_size: .; d_call: TRBD2; j_call: TRBJ2-7; cdr3_nt: TGCGCCAGCAGCCGGATTACCCGGGGGGACGAGCAGTACTTC; cdr3_aa: CASSRITRGDEQYF
v_call: TRBV14; clone_size: .; d_call: .; j_call: TRBJ1-4; cdr3_nt: TGTGCCAGCAGCCGCTCCGGGGGAATTAATGAAAAACTGTTTTTT; cdr3_aa: CASSRSGGINEKLFF
v_call: TRBV28; clone_size: once; d_call: .; j_call: TRBJ1-6; cdr3_nt: TGTGCCAGCAGTTTATTTCTCCAGGGGAAGGTCCCCCTCCACTTT; cdr3_aa: CASSLFLQGKVPLHF
v_call: TRBV30; clone_size: once; d_call: TRBD2; j_call: TRBJ2-1; cdr3_nt: TGTGCCGGGGGGGACGGGAGCTCCTACAATGAGCAGTTCTTC; cdr3_aa: CAGGDGSSYNEQFF
v_call: TRBV28; clone_size: .; d_call: TRBD2; j_call: TRBJ2-3; cdr3_nt: TGTGCCAGCAGTAAATTACTAGCGGGGGACACAGATACGCAGTATTTT; cdr3_aa: CASSKLLAGDTDTQYF
v_call: TRBV5-1; clone_size: .; d_call: .; j_call: TRBJ2-4; cdr3_nt: TGCGCCAGCAGCCAGGAAAACATTCAGTACTTC; cdr3_aa: CASSQENIQYF
v_call: TRBV27; clone_size: .; d_call: TRBD2; j_call: TRBJ2-2; cdr3_nt: TGTGCCAGCAGTTCCCTGGAGCTAGCGGGAGTTGTCACCGGGGAGCTGTTTTTT; cdr3_aa: CASSSLELAGVVTGELFF
v_call: TRBV30; clone_size: .; d_call: TRBD2; j_call: TRBJ2-1; cdr3_nt: TGTGCCTGGAGGGGGGGACTAGCGGGAGGCTCCTACAATGAGCAGTTCTTC; cdr3_aa: CAWRGGLAGGSYNEQFF
v_call: TRBV6-6; clone_size: .; d_call: .; j_call: TRBJ1-5; cdr3_nt: TGTGCCAGCAGTTTACCCCCGCCGACCTACAATCAGCCCCAGCATTTT; cdr3_aa: CASSLPPPTYNQPQHF
v_call: TRBV18; clone_size: once; d_call: TRBD1; j_call: TRBJ1-4; cdr3_nt: TGTGCCAGCTCACTTATGACAGGGGAGAGCGAAAAACTGTTTTTT; cdr3_aa: CASSLMTGESEKLFF
v_call: TRBV21-1; clone_size: .; d_call: .; j_call: TRBJ1-1; cdr3_nt: TGTGCCAGGACGGACCTGACAGTAGTATTCAGGAACACTGAAGCTTTCTTT; cdr3_aa: CARTDLTVVFRNTEAFF
v_call: TRBV19; clone_size: .; d_call: TRBD2; j_call: TRBJ2-3; cdr3_nt: TGTGCCAGTACTTCAGGACTAGCGGGATCCGTAGATACGCAGTATTTT; cdr3_aa: CASTSGLAGSVDTQYF
v_call: TRBV18; clone_size: .; d_call: TRBD1; j_call: TRBJ1-5; cdr3_nt: TGTGCCAGCTCACCCCCGGGACAGCCAAATCAGCCCCAGCATTTT; cdr3_aa: CASSPPGQPNQPQHF
v_call: TRBV19; clone_size: .; d_call: TRBD2; j_call: TRBJ2-1; cdr3_nt: TGTGCCAGTAGTCGACTAGCGGGAGGGCCTGGTCAGGATGAGCAGTTCTTC; cdr3_aa: CASSRLAGGPGQDEQFF
v_call: TRBV15; clone_size: .; d_call: TRBD1; j_call: TRBJ2-7; cdr3_nt: TGTGCCACCAGCATTCGGACAGGGGGCTACGAGCAGTACTTC; cdr3_aa: CATSIRTGGYEQYF
v_call: TRBV5-1; clone_size: once; d_call: .; j_call: TRBJ1-6; cdr3_nt: TGCGCCAGCAGCTTGGCCGCAAGGCCGTATAATTCACCCCTCCACTTT; cdr3_aa: CASSLAARPYNSPLHF
v_call: TRBV12-5; clone_size: .; d_call: TRBD1; j_call: TRBJ1-1; cdr3_nt: TGTGCTAGTGGTACAGGGGGCTTGAACACTGAAGCTTTCTTT; cdr3_aa: CASGTGGLNTEAFF
v_call: TRBV6-4; clone_size: .; d_call: .; j_call: TRBJ1-2; cdr3_nt: TGTGCCAGCAGGGGGGGACCGCCGTTCTATGGCTACACCTTC; cdr3_aa: CASRGGPPFYGYTF
v_call: TRBV18; clone_size: .; d_call: .; j_call: TRBJ2-5; cdr3_nt: TGTGCCAGCTCACCAGGGAGTCAAGAGACCCAGTACTTC; cdr3_aa: CASSPGSQETQYF
v_call: TRBV28; clone_size: .; d_call: TRBD1; j_call: TRBJ1-1; cdr3_nt: TGTGCCAGCAGGTTCCAGGGGGCGATGAACACTGAAGCTTTCTTT; cdr3_aa: CASRFQGAMNTEAFF
v_call: TRBV28; clone_size: .; d_call: TRBD1; j_call: TRBJ2-7; cdr3_nt: TGTGCCAGTCGGGACCCACAGGGGTACGAGCAGTACTTC; cdr3_aa: CASRDPQGYEQYF
v_call: TRBV5-4; clone_size: .; d_call: .; j_call: TRBJ1-2; cdr3_nt: TGTGCCAGCAGCTTGGCCGCAGGGGATGGCTACACCTTC; cdr3_aa: CASSLAAGDGYTF
v_call: TRBV11-2; clone_size: .; d_call: .; j_call: TRBJ2-7; cdr3_nt: TGTGCCAGCAGCCCAGACAGACCCTACGAGCAGTACTTC; cdr3_aa: CASSPDRPYEQYF
v_call: TRBV10-3; clone_size: .; d_call: TRBD1; j_call: TRBJ2-1; cdr3_nt: TGTGCCATCAGTGAACACGACAGGGCAGGGAATGAGCAGTTCTTC; cdr3_aa: CAISEHDRAGNEQFF
v_call: TRBV28; clone_size: .; d_call: .; j_call: TRBJ2-2; cdr3_nt: TGTGCCAGCAGTTCCAGGGTTGAGGCGAACACCGGGGAGCTGTTTTTT; cdr3_aa: CASSSRVEANTGELFF
v_call: TRBV5-1; clone_size: .; d_call: TRBD2; j_call: TRBJ2-7; cdr3_nt: TGCGCCAGCAGCTTGGGCGGACTAGCGGTCTTCGAGCAGTACTTC; cdr3_aa: CASSLGGLAVFEQYF
v_call: TRBV4-1; clone_size: .; d_call: TRBD1; j_call: TRBJ2-4; cdr3_nt: TGCGCCAGCAGCCAATCCCCCGGGGACAGGTCTACTCTAGCCAAAAACATTCAGTACTTC; cdr3_aa: CASSQSPGDRSTLAKNIQYF
v_call: TRBV10-3; clone_size: .; d_call: .; j_call: TRBJ1-1; cdr3_nt: TGTGCCACAAGGGGAGGGGAACCGAACACTGAAGCTTTCTTT; cdr3_aa: CATRGGEPNTEAFF